The 13 T cell receptor beta chains reported below all come from one sample, sequenced in a study of cytomegalovirus exposure and HLA in healthy donors. The PCR employed 60 Vbeta primers together with 13 Jbeta primers. TCRdb's copy holds only in-frame clones and misses some; the assay was immunoSEQ multiplex PCR. The sample lists more than 95,000 clones, around a tenth occurring once. The sequencing sample was made of PBMCs. The receptors were sampled from a man aged 35-49 years in good health and CMV-seropositive.

The J gene is TRBJ2-3, the V gene TRBV5-1; the D gene is possibly TRBD1 (6 bases). The CDR3 has 14 residues. Trimming cost V 0 bases and J 2 bases, with 7 bases left between them. CDR1 is SGHRS and CDR2 is YFSETQ in the germline V gene. Here the CDR3 reads CASSLAGDTDTQYF. The CDR3 DNA reads as TGCGCCAGCAGCTTGGCAGGGGACACAGATACGCAGTATTTT.

The chain carries TRBV5-1 and TRBJ2-7; D might be TRBD1 (6 bases). Germline V CDR1 and CDR2: SGHRS, YFSETQ. V lost 4 bases and J 4 bases, leaving 18 bases between the germline ends. This CDR3 spans 15 amino acids. The CDR3 DNA sequence: TGCGCCAGCAGCCCAGGGGCGACGAAAAAGTACGAGCAGTACTTC. Its protein is CASSPGATKKYEQYF.

V is TRBV5-1 and J is TRBJ1-3; 9 bases fit TRBD1. CDR1 SGHRS and CDR2 YFSETQ come from the germline V gene. V shed 0 bases and J 1 base; nucleotides not matched to a gene: 11. The CDR3 contains 19 residues. The CDR3: CASSLAGTGNSRSGNTIYF. The CDR3 coding sequence is TGCGCCAGCAGCTTGGCCGGGACAGGGAATAGTAGGTCTGGAAACACCATATATTTT.

This chain links TRBV6-6 with TRBJ2-6; TRBD1 is a possible D gene (5 bases). The V and J ends lost 7 bases and 0 bases respectively, with 13 bases between them. The V gene's germline CDR1 is MNHNY and CDR2 SVGAGI (reference sequence). The CDR3 is made up of 16 amino acids. The CDR3 here is CASTPHRSSGANVLTF. CDR3 DNA sequence: TGTGCCAGCACCCCACACAGGTCCTCTGGGGCCAACGTCCTGACTTTC.

The rearrangement uses TRBV4-2 and TRBJ1-2; perhaps TRBD1 as D (5 bases). CDR3 length: 15 amino acids. V lost 0 bases, J lost 5 bases, and 13 bases lay in between. Germline V gene data show CDR1 as LGHNA and CDR2 as YNFKEQ. The CDR3 region has the DNA TGTGCCAGCAGCCAAGATGAGGACGGGACTTATGGCTACACCTTC. The encoded protein is CASSQDEDGTYGYTF.

This clone showed up just a few times. The rearrangement uses TRBV5-1 and TRBJ1-4, with D tentatively TRBD1 (6 bases). CDR3 length: 14 amino acids. CDR1 SGHRS and CDR2 YFSETQ come from the germline V gene. Deletions cut 3 bases from V and 1 base from J, with 7 bases between. This CDR3 reads CASSSTGTNEKLFF. CDR3 coding DNA: TGCGCCAGCAGCTCGACAGGAACTAATGAAAAACTGTTTTTT. Complete variable domain (other parts from reference TRBV5-1 and TRBJ1-4): KAGVTQTPRYLIKTRGQQVTLSCSPISGHRSVSWYQQTPGQGLQFLFEYFSETQRNKGNFPGRFSGRQFSNSRSEMNVSTLELGDSALYLCASSSTGTNEKLFFGSGTQLSVL.

The table lists this clone with a count of one. V gene TRBV19 combines with J gene TRBJ2-7; possible D gene TRBD2, 6 bases. This CDR3 is built from 14 residues. CDR1 is LNHDA and CDR2 is SQIVND in the germline V gene (reference sequence). Trimming took 10 bases from V and 3 from J, leaving 19 bases between them. The CDR3 reads CATSLPSAFYEQYF. DNA of the CDR3: TGTGCCACCTCGCTGCCTAGCGCGTTCTACGAGCAGTACTTC.

The V gene is TRBV7-8, the J gene TRBJ2-3; TRBD1 matches 7 bases. CDR3 size: 15 residues. Losses at the gene ends were 3 bases for V and 6 bases for J; bases not matched to a gene: 9. Germline V gene data show CDR1 as SGHVS and CDR2 as FQNEAQ. As DNA, the CDR3 is TGTGCCAGCAGCTTGCAGACAGGGTGGCGTGATACGCAGTATTTT. Translation gives CASSLQTGWRDTQYF.

In this sample, this clone turned up a few times. This rearrangement joins TRBV2 to TRBJ2-1, with D uncertain. The CDR3 length is 13 residues. Trimming left V 10 bases short and J 9 bases short, with 19 bases between. Germline lookup yields CDR1 SNHLY and CDR2 FYNNEI. The CDR3 is CANSFSERGEQFF. The DNA for the CDR3 is TGTGCCAACTCCTTCAGCGAGAGAGGTGAGCAGTTCTTC.

The V call is TRBV7-6, the J call TRBJ2-1, with TRBD2 identical over 13 bases. The V gene end was trimmed by 5 bases and the J gene end by 7 bases; junction bases not matched to a gene: 8. The V gene's germline CDR1 is SGHVS and CDR2 FNYEAQ. This CDR3 has 16 amino acids. The CDR3 DNA follows: TGTGCCAGCAGCCCGCGGACTAGCGGGAGTAGAAATGAGCAGTTCTTC. The encoded protein is CASSPRTSGSRNEQFF.

This chain joins TRBV5-6 and TRBJ2-5; possibly TRBD2 for D (5 bases). Trimming left V 2 bases short and J 6 bases short, with 17 bases between. This CDR3 has 15 residues. Germline lookup yields CDR1 SGHDT and CDR2 YYEEEE. CDR3 coding DNA: TGTGCCAGCAGCTTCCTGAGTAGTCTCGGGAAGACCCAGTACTTC. As protein: CASSFLSSLGKTQYF.

This clone came up a few times. The chain links TRBV27 to TRBJ2-5, with TRBD1 matching over 9 bases. Germline values: CDR1 MNHEY, CDR2 SMNVEV (reference sequence). This CDR3 is 15 amino acids long. The V segment lost 5 bases and the J segment 4 bases; nucleotides outside the gene matches: 8. The CDR3 region has the DNA TGTGCCAGCAGTCCGCCGGACAGGGGCAGAGAGACCCAGTACTTC. Its protein product is CASSPPDRGRETQYF.

This clone was counted between two and nine times. The CDR3 is CAISRDKSNYGYTF. CDR3 DNA sequence: TGTGCCATCAGTCGAGACAAGTCTAACTATGGCTACACCTTC. J is TRBJ1-2 and V is TRBV10-3; no reliable D call. Trimming shortened V by 5 bases and J by 0 bases, and 10 bases separated the two germline ends. The germline CDR1 and CDR2 sequences are ENHRY and SYGVKD. The CDR3 contains 14 residues.